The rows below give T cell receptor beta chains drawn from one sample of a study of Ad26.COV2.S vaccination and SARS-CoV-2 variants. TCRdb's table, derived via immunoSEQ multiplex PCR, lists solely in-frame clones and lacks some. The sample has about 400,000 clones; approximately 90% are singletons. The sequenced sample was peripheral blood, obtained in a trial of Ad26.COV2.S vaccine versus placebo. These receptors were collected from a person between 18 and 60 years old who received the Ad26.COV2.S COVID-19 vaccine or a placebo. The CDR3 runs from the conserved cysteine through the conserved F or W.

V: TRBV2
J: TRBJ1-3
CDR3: CASSEARSGNTIYF

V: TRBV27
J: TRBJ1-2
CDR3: CASKGQGRLYGYTF

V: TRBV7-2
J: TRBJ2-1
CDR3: CASTPWASSSYNEQFF

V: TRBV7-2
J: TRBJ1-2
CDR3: CASSQPKNYGYTF

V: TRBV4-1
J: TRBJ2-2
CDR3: CASSEKTGELFF

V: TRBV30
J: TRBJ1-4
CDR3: CAWSGLSVGKLFF

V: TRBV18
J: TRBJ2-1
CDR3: CASSPSRGAYNEQFF

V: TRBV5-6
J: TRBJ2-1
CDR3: CASSLFRVGDNEQFF

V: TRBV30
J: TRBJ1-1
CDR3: CAWRFGSGTEAFF

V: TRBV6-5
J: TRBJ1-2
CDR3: CAAAFRVEDGYTF

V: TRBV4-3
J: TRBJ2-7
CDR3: CASSQERQAVSYEQYF

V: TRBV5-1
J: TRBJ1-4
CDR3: CASRSITGANEKLFF

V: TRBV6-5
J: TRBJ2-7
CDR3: CASSRQGAPYEQYF

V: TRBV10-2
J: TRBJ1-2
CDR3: CASSEVDNYGYTF

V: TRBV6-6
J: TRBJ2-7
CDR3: CASSYEGQGYHEQYF

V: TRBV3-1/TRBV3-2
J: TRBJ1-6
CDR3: CASSQGRAFYSPLHF